One and the same sample provided the 11 T cell receptor beta chains below, sequenced in a study of T cells in Graves' hyperthyroidism and ophthalmopathy. TCR beta CDR3 regions were amplified from RNA transcripts. The HTBI primer set was used in a first-round RT-PCR of the TCR CDR3. TCRdb used MiXCR to reprocess the multiplex PCR reads, holding one entry per CDR3 protein. Of over 120,000 distinct CDR3 sequences in the sample, 22% were seen once. The specimen was blood. The receptors stem from a woman between 45 and 65 years old with Graves' hyperthyroidism that later progressed to Graves' ophthalmopathy.

This clonotype showed up many times. The chain combines TRBV7-2 with TRBJ2-2; D is possibly TRBD1 (5 bases). The V gene's germline CDR1 is SGHTA and CDR2 FQGNSA. The CDR3 totals 15 residues. Trimming took 6 bases from V and 2 from J, leaving 13 bases between them. The CDR3 nucleotides are TGTGCCAGCAGTTTTGACAGCCCCAACACCGGGGAGCTGTTTTTT. Protein sequence: CASSFDSPNTGELFF.

This clonotype was seen a few times. The chain combines TRBV5-4 with TRBJ2-3; a weak D match, TRBD2 (5 bases). Per the germline V gene, CDR1 is SGHNT and CDR2 is YYREEE (reference sequence). V was shortened by 6 bases and J by 0 bases, with 11 bases between the two germline ends. There are 14 residues in the CDR3. The CDR3 DNA reads as TGTGCCAGCACCTCGGGGAAGAGCACAGATACGCAGTATTTT. It yields the protein CASTSGKSTDTQYF. The entire variable domain, with the rest obtained from reference TRBV5-4 and TRBJ2-3, is as follows: ETGVTQSPTHLIKTRGQQVTLRCSSQSGHNTVSWYQQALGQGPQFIFQYYREEENGRGNFPPRFSGLQFPNYSSELNVNALELDDSALYLCASTSGKSTDTQYFGPGTRLTVL.

The table lists this clonotype with a few counts. V and J are TRBV7-9 and TRBJ1-1; D might be TRBD1 (5 bases). The CDR3 extends over 13 amino acids. Germline CDR1 and CDR2: SEHNR and FQNEAQ (reference sequence). Trimming pared 6 bases from V and 0 bases from J, leaving 8 bases between. The CDR3 bases are TGTGCCAGCAGGCAGGGAATGAACACTGAAGCTTTCTTT. Translating gives CASRQGMNTEAFF.

In regard to this clonotype: It may be a read error: a sequence one base away is much more abundant. The rearrangement links TRBV4-1 to TRBJ2-7, with D perhaps assigned TRBD1 or TRBD2 (5 bases each). The CDR3 covers 13 residues. Trimming left V 4 bases short and J 5 bases short, with 12 bases between. The V gene's germline CDR1 is MGHRA and CDR2 YSYEKL. This CDR3 is CASSPGPGHEQYF. DNA for the CDR3: TGCGCCAGCAGCCCGGGACCAGGCCACGAGCAGTACTTC.

This clonotype came up once. This sequence joins TRBV3-2 and TRBJ2-5; TRBD2, the table's D call, lacks a check against the DNA. TRBV3-2 corresponds to a pseudogene. The CDR3 is made up of 14 amino acids. The CDR3 region is CASSQGARYQTQYF. CDR3 DNA: TGTGCCAGCAGCCAAGGGGCTAGATATCAGACCCAGTACTTC.

This rearrangement joins TRBV4-2 to TRBJ1-3; D is unresolved. Germline V gene sequence: CDR1 LGHNA, CDR2 YNFKEQ. CDR3 length: 13 amino acids. V lost 0 bases, J lost 3 bases, and 3 bases lay in between. CDR3 coding DNA: TGTGCCAGCAGCCAAGAGCGTGGAAACACCATATATTTT. It codes for CASSQERGNTIYF.

This clonotype occurred a few times. The CDR3 sequence: CASMGETDTQYF. The DNA for the CDR3 is TGTGCCAGTATGGGGGAAACAGATACGCAGTATTTT. The J gene is TRBJ2-3, the V gene TRBV19; the D call may be TRBD1 or TRBD2 (5 bases each). V was trimmed by 7 bases and J by 3 bases, leaving 8 bases between them. This CDR3 has 12 amino acids. Germline values: CDR1 LNHDA, CDR2 SQIVND (reference sequence).

This clonotype was detected ten times or more. The chain carries TRBV27 and TRBJ1-1; TRBD1 is a possible D gene (6 bases). V lost 5 bases to trimming and J lost 10 bases, with 20 bases between them. CDR3 length equals 14 residues. Germline V lookup: CDR1 MNHEY, CDR2 SMNVEV (reference sequence). CDR3 sequence (DNA): TGTGCCAGCAGTCGAGGCGCCACCAGGGGCGGAGCTTTCTTT. It is translated as CASSRGATRGGAFF.

This clonotype has a handful of counts. V usage is TRBV5-1 and J usage is TRBJ2-2; TRBD1 matches 9 bases. Germline values: CDR1 SGHRS, CDR2 YFSETQ. The length of the CDR3 is 15 residues. The V gene end was trimmed by 7 bases and the J gene end by 3 bases; junction bases not matched to a gene: 7. Here the CDR3 reads CASGWTGVYTGELFF. The CDR3 region has the DNA TGCGCCAGCGGTTGGACAGGGGTGTACACCGGGGAGCTGTTTTTT.

The sample holds a few counts of this clonotype. The V call is TRBV7-9, the J call TRBJ2-3, with D possibly being TRBD1 or TRBD2 (6 bases each). In germline, CDR1 is SEHNR, CDR2 FQNEAQ (reference sequence). This CDR3 contains 21 residues. V was cut by 2 bases and J by 1 base, with 28 bases left in between. CDR3 sequence: CASSLRATGAAGAPGTDTQYF. Written as DNA, the CDR3 is TGTGCCAGCAGCTTACGGGCGACGGGAGCGGCAGGGGCCCCGGGCACAGATACGCAGTATTTT.

The V call is TRBV10-3, the J call TRBJ2-1; perhaps D is TRBD1 or TRBD2 (7 bases each). V gave up 7 bases and J gave up 9 bases, with 19 bases separating them. The CDR3 contains 14 residues. CDR1 and CDR2 from the germline V gene are ENHRY and SYGVKD. CDR3 in DNA: TGTGCCATCAACAAACAGGGAGGGGACAGTGAGCAGTTCTTC. This codes for CAINKQGGDSEQFF.